This TCR beta chain emerged from a study of T cells after yellow fever vaccination. Study information: Any fraction with a low cell number was prepared using SMART-Seq v4 Ultra Low Input.

On this clonotype itself: Its antigen is currently unknown.

One entry per CDR3 protein, called by TCRdb with MiXCR from the 5' RACE reads. The table shows 500,000 to 700,000 distinct CDR3 sequences, with approximately 21% occurring only once. Trimming took 5 bases from V and 7 from J, leaving 15 bases between them. Germline lookup yields CDR1 WSHSY and CDR2 SAAADI. The CDR3 contains 13 residues. Study-wide points: After the booster, around 95% of CD4 and about 90% of CD8 primary-response clones were re-detected. Clonotypes shared by both compartments, CD4 and CD8, made up a small share. Compared with primary, the secondary response was weaker and peaked at day 5, not 15.

The sequence was collected from a man aged 30-40 years who received the YFV17D yellow fever vaccine. V is TRBV10-2 and J is TRBJ2-7; the D is unclear. The sequences come from PBMCs, collected 15 days after the yellow fever booster vaccination. CDR3 region: CASSWTGRSEQYF. The CDR3 DNA follows: TGCGCCAGCAGTTGGACGGGCCGGTCTGAGCAGTACTTC.